A selection of T cell receptor beta chains follows, all from one sample in a study of PD-1 blockade in classical Hodgkin lymphoma. TCRdb's table, derived via immunoSEQ multiplex PCR, lists solely in-frame clones and lacks some. This sample has just over 15,000 clones, with just over 85% found just once. Input material: CD4+ T cells from blood. Receptor source: a human donor with classical Hodgkin lymphoma. Each CDR3 is given with its conserved first and last residue. The order of the fields is clone size, D gene, J gene, V gene, CDR3 protein, CDR3 DNA. The D gene is left open where the match is weak. The size field is filled for only some rows; it gives once, few, many or a size class.

- | - | TRBJ1-1 | TRBV7-9 | CASSPAAGTGGVTEAFF | TGTGCCAGCAGCCCCGCCGCCGGGACCGGGGGGGTTACTGAAGCTTTCTTT
- | - | TRBJ2-1 | TRBV6-6 | CASKVQVHKDEQFF | TGTGCCAGCAAAGTCCAGGTCCACAAGGATGAGCAGTTCTTC
- | - | TRBJ2-1 | TRBV7-2 | CASCASQSSYNEQFF | TGTGCCAGCTGCGCTAGCCAGAGCTCCTACAATGAGCAGTTCTTC
- | TRBD1 | TRBJ1-2 | TRBV28 | CASSSTGFGYTF | TGTGCCAGCAGTTCGACAGGGTTTGGCTACACCTTC
- | TRBD1 | TRBJ1-4 | TRBV6-6 | CASSTPDRGAREKLFF | TGTGCCAGCAGTACCCCGGACAGGGGCGCTCGGGAAAAACTGTTTTTT
- | - | TRBJ1-5 | TRBV19 | CASSILGAGDNQPQHF | TGTGCCAGTAGCATCCTAGGGGCAGGAGATAATCAGCCCCAGCATTTT
once | TRBD2 | TRBJ2-7 | TRBV10-3 | CAIRGLAGVGEQYF | TGTGCCATCAGGGGACTAGCGGGAGTAGGTGAGCAGTACTTC
- | TRBD2 | TRBJ2-7 | TRBV5-8 | CASSSRTSGRAHEQYF | TGTGCCAGCAGCTCCCGGACTAGCGGGAGGGCCCACGAGCAGTACTTC
once | TRBD2 | TRBJ2-5 | TRBV19 | CASSTGTSGGETQYF | TGTGCCAGTAGTACCGGGACTAGCGGGGGGGAGACCCAGTACTTC
- | TRBD1 | TRBJ2-3 | TRBV14 | CASSHRGRRGTQYF | TGTGCCAGCAGCCACAGGGGGCGAAGGGGTACGCAGTATTTT
- | - | TRBJ2-5 | TRBV7-7 | CASSEGTNQETQYF | TGTGCCAGCAGCGAAGGGACCAATCAAGAGACCCAGTACTTC
- | - | TRBJ2-3 | TRBV5-5 | CASSQADTQYF | TGTGCCAGCAGCCAAGCAGATACGCAGTATTTT
- | - | TRBJ2-7 | TRBV2 | CASKLEQDSYEQYF | TGTGCCAGCAAACTCGAACAGGACTCCTACGAGCAGTACTTC
few | - | TRBJ1-1 | TRBV19 | CASSTLDTEAFF | TGTGCCAGTAGTACCCTGGACACTGAAGCTTTCTTT
- | TRBD1 | TRBJ1-1 | TRBV4-1 | CASSQDPTGGPEGAFF | TGCGCCAGCAGCCAAGATCCGACAGGGGGCCCCGAGGGAGCTTTCTTT
- | - | TRBJ1-3 | TRBV7-9 | CASTPFPGSGNTIYF | TGTGCCAGCACCCCGTTCCCAGGTTCTGGAAACACCATATATTTT
- | - | TRBJ2-7 | TRBV19 | CARVNPEDDYEQYF | TGTGCCAGAGTAAACCCTGAGGACGACTACGAGCAGTACTTC
- | - | TRBJ2-4 | TRBV9 | CASSVSALGFADLAKNIQYF | TGTGCCAGCAGCGTATCTGCCCTGGGCTTCGCGGACTTAGCCAAAAACATTCAGTACTTC
- | - | TRBJ2-3 | TRBV27 | CASRLGQPYTQYF | TGTGCCAGCAGGCTAGGACAGCCCTATACGCAGTATTTT
- | TRBD1 | TRBJ2-3 | TRBV7-2 | CASRRDRGQADTQYF | TGTGCCAGCAGACGAGACAGGGGGCAGGCAGATACGCAGTATTTT
- | - | TRBJ2-5 | TRBV6-1 | CASSEVGSTQYF | TGTGCCAGCAGTGAAGTGGGGTCTACCCAGTACTTC
- | TRBD1 | TRBJ2-6 | TRBV5-1 | CASSLGGTALSGANVLTF | TGCGCCAGCAGCTTGGGAGGGACAGCCCTTTCTGGGGCCAACGTCCTGACTTTC
- | TRBD2 | TRBJ2-3 | TRBV28 | CASSTPGLAVPTDTQYF | TGTGCCAGCAGTACGCCGGGACTAGCGGTACCCACAGATACGCAGTATTTT
- | - | TRBJ2-7 | TRBV28 | CASSFRTASRWEQYF | TGTGCCAGCAGTTTCCGGACAGCCTCGAGGTGGGAGCAGTACTTC
- | TRBD1 | TRBJ2-7 | TRBV5-4 | CASSHDRAISGEQYF | TGTGCCAGCAGCCACGACAGGGCGATTTCGGGCGAGCAGTACTTC
- | - | TRBJ2-7 | TRBV11-2 | CASSLWQGPYEQYF | TGTGCCAGCAGCTTATGGCAGGGGCCTTACGAGCAGTACTTC
- | TRBD1 | TRBJ1-5 | TRBV28 | CASSLRQGAPQHF | TGTGCCAGCAGTTTACGTCAGGGGGCTCCCCAGCATTTT
- | - | TRBJ1-2 | TRBV30 | CAWTPGQGGYTF | TGTGCCTGGACCCCGGGGCAGGGTGGCTACACCTTC
few | TRBD1 | TRBJ1-1 | TRBV29-1 | CSVGGTGREAFF | TGCAGCGTTGGGGGGACAGGGCGGGAAGCTTTCTTT
- | - | TRBJ2-7 | TRBV5-1 | CASSLAGVGVEQYF | TGCGCCAGCAGCTTGGCAGGTGTAGGGGTCGAGCAGTACTTC
- | TRBD1 | TRBJ2-7 | TRBV15 | CATSRGLGQGIYEQYF | TGTGCCACCAGCAGAGGCCTGGGACAGGGTATCTACGAGCAGTACTTC
- | TRBD1 | TRBJ2-1 | TRBV6-5 | CASSSRDRYNNEQFF | TGTGCCAGCAGTTCCCGGGACAGGTATAACAATGAGCAGTTCTTC